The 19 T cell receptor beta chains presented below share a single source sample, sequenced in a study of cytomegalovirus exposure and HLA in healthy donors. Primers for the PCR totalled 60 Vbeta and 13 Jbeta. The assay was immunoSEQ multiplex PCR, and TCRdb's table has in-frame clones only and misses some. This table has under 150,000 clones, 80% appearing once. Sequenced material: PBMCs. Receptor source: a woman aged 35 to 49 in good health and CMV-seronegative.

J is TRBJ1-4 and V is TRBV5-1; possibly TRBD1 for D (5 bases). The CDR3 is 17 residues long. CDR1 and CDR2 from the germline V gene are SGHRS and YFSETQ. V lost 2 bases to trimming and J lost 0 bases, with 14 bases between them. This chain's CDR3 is CASSFSTGPTTNEKLFF. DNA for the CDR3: TGCGCCAGCAGCTTTTCTACAGGACCAACAACTAATGAAAAACTGTTTTTT.

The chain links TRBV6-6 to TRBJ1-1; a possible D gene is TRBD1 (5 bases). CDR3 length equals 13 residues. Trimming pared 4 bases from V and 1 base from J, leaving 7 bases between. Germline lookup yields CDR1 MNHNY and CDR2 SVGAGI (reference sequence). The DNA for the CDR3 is TGTGCCAGCAGTTCGCAGGGGAACACTGAAGCTTTCTTT. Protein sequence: CASSSQGNTEAFF.

The chain's CDR3 is CASSLAGNVMNTEAFF. The DNA for the CDR3 is TGCGCCAGCAGCTTGGCAGGGAACGTTATGAACACTGAAGCTTTCTTT. This sequence joins TRBV5-1 and TRBJ1-1, with D possibly being TRBD1 (5 bases). Germline CDR1 is SGHRS and CDR2 is YFSETQ. CDR3 length: 16 amino acids. The germline V and J ends were trimmed by 0 bases and 0 bases, with 12 bases remaining between them.

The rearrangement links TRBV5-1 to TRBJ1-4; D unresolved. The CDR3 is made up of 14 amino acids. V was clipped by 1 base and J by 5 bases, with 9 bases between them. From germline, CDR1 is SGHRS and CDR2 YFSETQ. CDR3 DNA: TGCGCCAGCAGCTTGTGGCTCGGGAATGAAAAACTGTTTTTT. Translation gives CASSLWLGNEKLFF.

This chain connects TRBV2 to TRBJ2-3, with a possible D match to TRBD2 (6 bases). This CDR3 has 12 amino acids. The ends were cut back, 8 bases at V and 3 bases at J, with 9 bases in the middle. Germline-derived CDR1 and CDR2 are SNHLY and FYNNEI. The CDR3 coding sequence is TGTGCCAGCGAGGGGAGGACAGATACGCAGTATTTT. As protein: CASEGRTDTQYF.

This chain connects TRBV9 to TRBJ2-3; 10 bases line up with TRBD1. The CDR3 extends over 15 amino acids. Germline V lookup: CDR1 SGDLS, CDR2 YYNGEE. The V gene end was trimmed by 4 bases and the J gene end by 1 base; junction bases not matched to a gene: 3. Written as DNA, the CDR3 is TGTGCCAGCAGCCATGGGACAGGGGGCACAGATACGCAGTATTTT. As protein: CASSHGTGGTDTQYF. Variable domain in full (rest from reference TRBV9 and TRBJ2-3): DSGVTQTPKHLITATGQRVTLRCSPRSGDLSVYWYQQSLDQGLQFLIQYYNGEERAKGNILERFSAQQFPDLHSELNLSSLELGDSALYFCASSHGTGGTDTQYFGPGTRLTVL.

The CDR3 sequence is CASSLEAGLVGNQPQHF. In DNA form, the CDR3 reads TGTGCCAGCAGCTTAGAGGCAGGACTAGTGGGCAATCAGCCCCAGCATTTT. V is TRBV7-9 and J is TRBJ1-5; D unclear. The CDR3 spans 17 residues. CDR1 and CDR2 (germline): SEHNR, FQNEAQ (reference sequence). Trimming pared 1 base from V and 2 bases from J, leaving 15 bases between.

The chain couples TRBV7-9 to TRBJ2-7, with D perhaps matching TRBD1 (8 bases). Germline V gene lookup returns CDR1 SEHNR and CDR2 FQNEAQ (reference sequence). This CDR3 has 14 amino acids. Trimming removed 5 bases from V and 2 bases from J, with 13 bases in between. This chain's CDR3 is CASSRGGQAYEQYF. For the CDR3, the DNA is TGTGCCAGCAGCCGCGGGGGACAGGCCTACGAGCAGTACTTC.

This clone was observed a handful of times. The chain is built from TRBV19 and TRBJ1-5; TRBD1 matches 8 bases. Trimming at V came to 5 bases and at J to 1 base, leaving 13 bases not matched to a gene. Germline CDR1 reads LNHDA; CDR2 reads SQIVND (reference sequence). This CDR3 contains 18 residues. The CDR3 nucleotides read TGTGCCAGTAGTCGGTATCCGCCCCGGGACAGGAGCAATCAGCCCCAGCATTTT. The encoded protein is CASSRYPPRDRSNQPQHF.

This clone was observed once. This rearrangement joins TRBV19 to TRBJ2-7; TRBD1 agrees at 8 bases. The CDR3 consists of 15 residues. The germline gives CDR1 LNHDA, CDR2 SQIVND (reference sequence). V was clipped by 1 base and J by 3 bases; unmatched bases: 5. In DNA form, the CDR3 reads TGTGCCAGTAGTATAGCTGTCGGACAGGGCTACGAGCAGTACTTC. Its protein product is CASSIAVGQGYEQYF. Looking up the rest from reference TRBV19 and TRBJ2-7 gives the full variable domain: DGGITQSPKYLFRKEGQNVTLSCEQNLNHDAMYWYRQDPGQGLRLIYYSQIVNDFQKGDIAEGYSVSREKKESFPLTVTSAQKNPTAFYLCASSIAVGQGYEQYFGPGTRLTVT.

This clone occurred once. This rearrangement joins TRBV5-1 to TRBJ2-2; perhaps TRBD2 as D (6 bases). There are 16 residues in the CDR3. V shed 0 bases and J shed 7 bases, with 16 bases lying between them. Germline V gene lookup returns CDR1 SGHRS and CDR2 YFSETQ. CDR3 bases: TGCGCCAGCAGCTTGGCCCGGGACTCTCTACTCGGGGAGCTGTTTTTT. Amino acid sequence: CASSLARDSLLGELFF.

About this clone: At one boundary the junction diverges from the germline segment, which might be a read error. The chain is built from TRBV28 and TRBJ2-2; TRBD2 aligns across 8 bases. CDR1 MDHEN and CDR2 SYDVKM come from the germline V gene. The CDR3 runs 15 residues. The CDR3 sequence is CASLSGGSNAGELFF. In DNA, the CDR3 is TGTGCCAGCCTCTCGGGAGGGTCGAACGCCGGGGAGCTGTTTTTT.

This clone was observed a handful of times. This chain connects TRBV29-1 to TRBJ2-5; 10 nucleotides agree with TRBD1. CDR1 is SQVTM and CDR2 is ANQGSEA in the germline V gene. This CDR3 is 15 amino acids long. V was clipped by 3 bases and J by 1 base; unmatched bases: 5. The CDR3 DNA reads TGCAGCGTTGAGGAGAGGACAGGGGGCCAAGAGACCCAGTACTTC. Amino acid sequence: CSVEERTGGQETQYF. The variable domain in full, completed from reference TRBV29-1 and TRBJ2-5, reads SAVISQKPSRDICQRGTSLTIQCQVDSQVTMMFWYRQQPGQSLTLIATANQGSEATYESGFVIDKFPISRPNLTFSTLTVSNMSPEDSSIYLCSVEERTGGQETQYFGPGTRLLVL.

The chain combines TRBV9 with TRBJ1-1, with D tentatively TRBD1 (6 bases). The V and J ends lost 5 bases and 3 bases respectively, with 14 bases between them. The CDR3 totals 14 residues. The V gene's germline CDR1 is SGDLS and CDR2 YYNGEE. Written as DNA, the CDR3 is TGTGCCAGCAGTTTAGGGGGAACCGACACTGAAGCTTTCTTT. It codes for CASSLGGTDTEAFF. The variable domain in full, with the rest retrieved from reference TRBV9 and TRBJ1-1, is DSGVTQTPKHLITATGQRVTLRCSPRSGDLSVYWYQQSLDQGLQFLIQYYNGEERAKGNILERFSAQQFPDLHSELNLSSLELGDSALYFCASSLGGTDTEAFFGQGTRLTVV.

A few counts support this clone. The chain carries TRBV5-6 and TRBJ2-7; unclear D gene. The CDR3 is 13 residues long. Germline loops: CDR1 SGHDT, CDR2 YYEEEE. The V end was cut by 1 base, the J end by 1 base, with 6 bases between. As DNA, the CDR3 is TGTGCCAGCAGCTTGCCCGAGTCCTACGAGCAGTACTTC. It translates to CASSLPESYEQYF.

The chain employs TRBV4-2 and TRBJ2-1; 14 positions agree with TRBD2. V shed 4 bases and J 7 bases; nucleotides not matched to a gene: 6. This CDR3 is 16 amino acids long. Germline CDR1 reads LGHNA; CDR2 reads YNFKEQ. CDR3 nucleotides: TGTGCCAGCAGCCTTACGACTAGCGGGAGGGGGAATGAGCAGTTCTTC. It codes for CASSLTTSGRGNEQFF.

The CDR3: CASSLERSYEQYF. CDR3 DNA: TGTGCCAGCAGCTTAGAACGGTCCTACGAGCAGTACTTC. The chain joins TRBV7-8 to TRBJ2-7; D unresolved. The CDR3 length is 13 residues. CDR1 is SGHVS, CDR2 FQNEAQ, per germline. Trimming removed 1 base from V and 1 base from J, with 5 bases in between.

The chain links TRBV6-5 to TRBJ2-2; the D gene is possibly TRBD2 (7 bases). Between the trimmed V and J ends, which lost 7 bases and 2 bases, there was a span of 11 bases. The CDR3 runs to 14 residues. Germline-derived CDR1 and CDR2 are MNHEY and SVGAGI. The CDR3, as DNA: TGTGCCAGCACCCGGGGGGCAAACACCGGGGAGCTGTTTTTT. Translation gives CASTRGANTGELFF.

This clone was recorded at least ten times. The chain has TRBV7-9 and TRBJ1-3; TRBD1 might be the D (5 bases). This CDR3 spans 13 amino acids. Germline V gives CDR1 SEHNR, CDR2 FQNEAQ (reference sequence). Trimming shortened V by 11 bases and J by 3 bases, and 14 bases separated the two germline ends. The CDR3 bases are TGTGCCCTGCCTGGGGGGAGTGGAAACACCATATATTTT. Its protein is CALPGGSGNTIYF.